The clone carrying this TCR beta chain is a singleton in its sample. What it recognizes is unknown. Each donor contributed about 110,000 T cells on average, unsorted. The data were taken from a study of T cells in tuberculosis. The data were produced by immunoSEQ multiplex PCR, yet TCRdb's version contains in-frame clones alone and is incomplete. The sample lists fewer than 40,000 clones; nearly 97% were seen once. General observations from the study: Smaller distances to GMM-specific TCRs suggested their expansion in active tuberculosis. Active tuberculosis cases were adults; controls were adolescents.

CDR1 and CDR2 (germline): MNHEY, SMNVEV (reference sequence). Trimming removed 5 bases from V and 6 bases from J; junction bases left unmatched: 20. CDR3 size: 19 residues. The clonotype originates from a donor aged 5 to 30 with latent tuberculosis or without tuberculosis infection. Sequenced: PBMCs. The rearrangement joins TRBV27 to TRBJ2-1; 9 bases are shared with TRBD1. The CDR3 DNA follows: TGTGCCAGCAGTCCATCCGGGGGGAGCGGGGACAGGGAGTTCAATGAGCAGTTCTTC. Protein sequence: CASSPSGGSGDREFNEQFF.